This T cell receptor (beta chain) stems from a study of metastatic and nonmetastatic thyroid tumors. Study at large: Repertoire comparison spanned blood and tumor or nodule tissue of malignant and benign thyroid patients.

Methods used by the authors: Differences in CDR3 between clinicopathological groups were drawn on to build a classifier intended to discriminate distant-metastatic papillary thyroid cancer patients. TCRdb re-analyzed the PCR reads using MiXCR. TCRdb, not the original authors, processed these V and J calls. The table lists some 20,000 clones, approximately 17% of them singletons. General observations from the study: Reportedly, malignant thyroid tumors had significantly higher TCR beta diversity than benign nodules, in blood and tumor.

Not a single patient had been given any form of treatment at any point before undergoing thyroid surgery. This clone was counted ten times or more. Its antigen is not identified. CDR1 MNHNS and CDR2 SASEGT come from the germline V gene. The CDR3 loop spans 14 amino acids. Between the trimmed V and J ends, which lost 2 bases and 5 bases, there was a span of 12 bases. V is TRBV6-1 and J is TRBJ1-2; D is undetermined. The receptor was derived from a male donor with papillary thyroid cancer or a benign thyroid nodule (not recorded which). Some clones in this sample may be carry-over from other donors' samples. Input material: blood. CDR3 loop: CASSEREGSYGYTF. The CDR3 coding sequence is TGTGCCAGCAGTGAACGAGAAGGGAGTTATGGCTACACCTTC.